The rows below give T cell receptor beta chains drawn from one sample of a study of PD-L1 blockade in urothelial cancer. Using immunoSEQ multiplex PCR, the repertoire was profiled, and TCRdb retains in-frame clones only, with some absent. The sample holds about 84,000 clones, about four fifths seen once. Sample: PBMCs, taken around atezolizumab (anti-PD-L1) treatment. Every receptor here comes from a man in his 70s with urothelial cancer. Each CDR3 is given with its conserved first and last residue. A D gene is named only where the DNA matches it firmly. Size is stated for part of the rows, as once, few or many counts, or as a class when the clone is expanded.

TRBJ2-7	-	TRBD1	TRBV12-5	CASGWGGTGGYEQYF
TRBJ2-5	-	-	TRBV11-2	CASSVRETQYF
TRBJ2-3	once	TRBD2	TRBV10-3	CAISEFSTSGSPDTQYF
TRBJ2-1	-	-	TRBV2	CASTVDLDYNEQFF
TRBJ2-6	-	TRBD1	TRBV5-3	CARSPKSDRGLFAGANVLTF
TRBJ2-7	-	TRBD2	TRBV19	CATRSHGGNQYEQYF
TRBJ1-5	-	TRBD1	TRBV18	CASSPTGGRSNQPQHF
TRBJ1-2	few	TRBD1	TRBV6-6	CATSTGGYGYTF
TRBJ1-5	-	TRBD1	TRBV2	CASSVDRGPGNQPQHF
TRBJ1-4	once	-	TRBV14	CASSQSTDYNEKLFF
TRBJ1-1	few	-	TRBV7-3	CASSLDRNTEAFF
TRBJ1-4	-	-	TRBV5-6	CASSLRETGVNEKLFF
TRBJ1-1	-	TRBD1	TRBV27	CASSSSRGLTEAFF
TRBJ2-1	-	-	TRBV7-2	CASSFAGNEQFF
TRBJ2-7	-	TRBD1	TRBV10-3	CAISDSSGTESYEQYF
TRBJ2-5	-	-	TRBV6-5	CASGGVSQETQYF
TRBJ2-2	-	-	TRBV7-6	CASSSEGGVSTGELFF
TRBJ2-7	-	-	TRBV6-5	CASPCRGYAYEQYF
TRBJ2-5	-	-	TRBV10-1	CASSEGGQETQYF
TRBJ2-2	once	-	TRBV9	CASSVGGLRTGELFF
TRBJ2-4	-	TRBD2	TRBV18	CASSPPGSGRDIQYF
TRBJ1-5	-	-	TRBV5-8	CASSLGHPTNQPQHF
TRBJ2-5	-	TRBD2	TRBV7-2	CASSLRGLAGSRETQYF
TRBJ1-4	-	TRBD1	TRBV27	CASSFTGGTNEKLFF
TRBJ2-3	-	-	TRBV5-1	CASSWTGGTDTQYF
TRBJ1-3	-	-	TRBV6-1	CASSNDRPSGNTIYF
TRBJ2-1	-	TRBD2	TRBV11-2	CASSFRSGGSYNEQFF
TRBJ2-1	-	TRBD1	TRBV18	CASSRQGNGDSEQFF
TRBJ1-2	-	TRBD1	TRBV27	CASSSPGTGSFRYTF
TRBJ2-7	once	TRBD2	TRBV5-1	CASSFGLAGVSLLPEQYF
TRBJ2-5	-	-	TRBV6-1	CASSVGAKETQYF
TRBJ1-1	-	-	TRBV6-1	CASNRGRSRGAFF
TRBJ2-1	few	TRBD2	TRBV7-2	CASSLVASGSNEQFF
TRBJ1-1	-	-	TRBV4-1	CASSQEQGWTEAFF
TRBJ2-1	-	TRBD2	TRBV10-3	CAIRDPSLAGVYNEQFF
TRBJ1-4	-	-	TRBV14	CASSPTTGTNEKLFF
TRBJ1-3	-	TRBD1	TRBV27	CASSPQTGVFGNTIYF
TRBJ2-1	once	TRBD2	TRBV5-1	CASSPLAGISYNEQFF
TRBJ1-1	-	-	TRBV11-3	CASSLDLGGAFF
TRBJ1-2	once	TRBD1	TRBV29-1	CSVGDRLGYGYTF
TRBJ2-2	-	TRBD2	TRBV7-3	CASSSSSGAGSGELFF
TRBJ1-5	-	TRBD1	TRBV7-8	CASSPLTGLSNQPQHF
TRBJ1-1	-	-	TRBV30	CAWRLLGQNTEAFF
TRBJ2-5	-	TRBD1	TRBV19	CASSTILTGQAETQYF
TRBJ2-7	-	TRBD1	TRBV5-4	CASSLDRGSSYEQYF
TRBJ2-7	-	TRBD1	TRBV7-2	CASSLPGTGRAEQYF
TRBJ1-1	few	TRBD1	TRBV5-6	CASSPAGGWTEAFF
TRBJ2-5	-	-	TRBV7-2	CASSLEGLGETQYF